This is a list of T cell receptor beta chains from one sample in a study of Ad26.COV2.S vaccination and SARS-CoV-2 variants. Data came from immunoSEQ multiplex PCR; TCRdb stores just in-frame clones and leaves some out. The table lists around 450,000 clones, about 89% of them singletons, with under 2% in the top ten. The sequenced sample was peripheral blood, obtained in a trial of Ad26.COV2.S vaccine versus placebo. The source is a person between 18 and 60 years old who received the Ad26.COV2.S COVID-19 vaccine or a placebo. CDR3s include the opening cysteine and the closing phenylalanine or tryptophan. D genes are given only for firm matches. Size is stated for part of the rows, as once, few or many counts, or as a class when the clone is expanded.

>TRBJ2-5|.|TRBV6-5|.
TGTGCCAGCAGTTACTGGGGTTATCAAGAGACCCAGTACTTC
CASSYWGYQETQYF
>TRBJ2-1|once|TRBV6-2/TRBV6-3|TRBD2
TGTGCCAGCAGCCTACCCGGACTAGCGGGGGGCCTGCAGTTCTTC
CASSLPGLAGGLQFF
>TRBJ2-1|.|TRBV27|.
TGTGCCAGCAGTCTCAAGGGAGACAATGAGCAGTTCTTC
CASSLKGDNEQFF
>TRBJ2-3|.|TRBV10-3|TRBD2
TGTGCCATCAGTGAGTCTGTGGGTAGCGGGGGCACAGATACGCAGTATTTT
CAISESVGSGGTDTQYF
>TRBJ1-5|.|TRBV18|.
TGTGCCAGCTCACCGTTAGGAGGGGATCAGCCCCAGCATTTT
CASSPLGGDQPQHF
>TRBJ2-7|.|TRBV27|TRBD2
TGTGCCAGCCATTCCAGCGGGAGTGGGTCCTACGAGCAGTACTTC
CASHSSGSGSYEQYF
>TRBJ2-1|.|TRBV27|TRBD1
TGTGCCAGCAGAAAGGGGGCCTTGAGACATGAGCAGTTCTTC
CASRKGALRHEQFF
>TRBJ2-1|.|TRBV2|TRBD1
TGTGCCAGCAGGACCCGAGACAGGGGCATCAATGAGCAGTTCTTC
CASRTRDRGINEQFF
>TRBJ2-3|.|TRBV7-8|TRBD2
TGTGCCAGCAGCTTAGATATAGCGGGTCTAGGCAGAGATACGCAGTATTTT
CASSLDIAGLGRDTQYF
>TRBJ1-2|.|TRBV2|TRBD1
TGTGCCAGCAGTCTCCAGGGGGGCAACTATGGCTACACCTTC
CASSLQGGNYGYTF
>TRBJ1-1|.|TRBV7-8|TRBD1
TGTGCCAGCAGCTTAGTACAGGGGGGCACTGAAGCTTTCTTT
CASSLVQGGTEAFF
>TRBJ2-7|.|TRBV29-1|.
TGCAGCGTTGAAGATCAAGGACCACCCTACGAGCAGTACTTC
CSVEDQGPPYEQYF
>TRBJ2-1|.|TRBV19|.
TGTGCCAGTACCCTTGACAGGTCGCAGAACAATGAGCAGTTCTTC
CASTLDRSQNNEQFF
>TRBJ1-1|once|TRBV27|TRBD1
TGTGCCAGCAGTCCGGGACAGGGTCTTTTCGAAGCTTTCTTT
CASSPGQGLFEAFF
>TRBJ2-3|.|TRBV5-1|.
TGCGCCAGCAGCTTGGACGCCCCCACAGATACGCAGTATTTT
CASSLDAPTDTQYF
>TRBJ1-1|.|TRBV7-2|TRBD1
TGTGCCAGCCACCGGGACAGAAACACTGAAGCTTTCTTT
CASHRDRNTEAFF
>TRBJ2-5|.|TRBV4-2|.
TGTGCCAGCAGCCAATACGAGGGGGTCATAGGAGAGACCCAGTACTTC
CASSQYEGVIGETQYF
>TRBJ2-3|.|TRBV7-3|.
TGTGCCAGCAGCTTAGACGGGGGATCTAGCGGCACAGATACGCAGTATTTT
CASSLDGGSSGTDTQYF
>TRBJ2-5|.|TRBV11-2|.
TGTGCCAGCAGCTTAGAGGGGCCTAGTGAGACCCAGTACTTC
CASSLEGPSETQYF
>TRBJ2-3|.|TRBV7-2|.
TGTGCCAGCAGCTTAAGGGGGGTTGGCACAGATACGCAGTATTTT
CASSLRGVGTDTQYF
>TRBJ2-2|.|TRBV9|TRBD2
TGTGCCAGTACTAGCGGGGGAAGTGGGGAGCTGTTTTTT
CASTSGGSGELFF
>TRBJ1-6|once|TRBV5-5|.
TGTGCCAGCAGCCCAGTCCAGTTCTCCTATAATTCACCCCTCCACTTT
CASSPVQFSYNSPLHF
>TRBJ2-5|.|TRBV7-7|.
TGTGCTAGCAGCTTAGGGGGACAAGTTAGCCAAGAGACCCAGTACTTC
CASSLGGQVSQETQYF
>TRBJ1-2|once|TRBV24-1|.
TGTGCCACCCTTAACAACAGGGACTATGGCTACACCTTC
CATLNNRDYGYTF
>TRBJ1-1|.|TRBV13|TRBD1
TGTGCCAGCAGCCCGACAGGGCCGGTTGAAGCTTTCTTT
CASSPTGPVEAFF
>TRBJ2-3|.|TRBV7-8|.
TGTGCCAGCAGCTTAGGACCGAGGGTGGGAACAGATACGCAGTATTTT
CASSLGPRVGTDTQYF
>TRBJ1-4|once|TRBV5-1|.
TGCGCCAGCAGCTTGATAGGGCTCGGGCTGGGAATTGAAAAACTGTTTTTT
CASSLIGLGLGIEKLFF
>TRBJ1-6|.|TRBV7-2|TRBD1
TGTGCCAGTAGCTTAGGGACAGCTAATTCACCCCTCCACTTT
CASSLGTANSPLHF
>TRBJ2-3|.|TRBV18|.
TGTGCCAGCTCCCCCACGCACGGAGATACGCAGTATTTT
CASSPTHGDTQYF
>TRBJ2-6|.|TRBV6-5|.
TGTGCCAGCAGTTACCCCAGCGGTGCTGGGGCCAACGTCCTGACTTTC
CASSYPSGAGANVLTF
>TRBJ1-6|.|TRBV18|.
TGTGCCAGCTCACCCCTGGACAGTTATAATTCACCCCTCCACTTT
CASSPLDSYNSPLHF
>TRBJ2-2|.|TRBV18|TRBD2
TGTGCCAGCTCACTCCAGGCGGGGGAGAACACCGGGGAGCTGTTTTTT
CASSLQAGENTGELFF
>TRBJ2-7|.|TRBV27|TRBD2
TGTGCCAGCAGTTTCCTCTATTCCCAAGGACTAGCGGGGGCGGGCGAGCAGTACTTC
CASSFLYSQGLAGAGEQYF
>TRBJ2-1|.|TRBV7-3|TRBD2
TGTGCCAGCAGCCGGACTAGTCTTAATGAGCAGTTCTTC
CASSRTSLNEQFF
>TRBJ1-2|.|TRBV27|.
TGTGCCAGCAGCCCTGCGCGGGGGGCGGAATATGGCTACACCTTC
CASSPARGAEYGYTF
>TRBJ1-5|.|TRBV2|.
TGTGCCAGCAGCCGAACCCCGGATCCCCAGCATTTT
CASSRTPDPQHF
>TRBJ1-1|once|TRBV29-1|TRBD1
TGCAGCGTTGAGGGACAGAGCTACAAAGCTTTCTTT
CSVEGQSYKAFF
>TRBJ1-1|few|TRBV28|.
TGTGCCAGCAGTACCCGTGCGCAAGCTTTCTTT
CASSTRAQAFF
>TRBJ2-3|.|TRBV6-5|TRBD1
TGTGCCAGCACCCAACGGGGACAGGGAGGAAATACGCAGTATTTT
CASTQRGQGGNTQYF
>TRBJ2-2|.|TRBV7-6|.
TGTGCCAGCAGCTTAGGTTGGGAGCTGTTTTTT
CASSLGWELFF
>TRBJ1-2|.|TRBV27|TRBD1
TGTGCCAGCAGACGACAGGGGGAGTGGGGAGGCTACACCTTC
CASRRQGEWGGYTF
>TRBJ2-2|.|TRBV9|.
TGTGCCAGCAGCGCGGAGGTCTTGGGCACCGGGGAGCTGTTTTTT
CASSAEVLGTGELFF
>TRBJ2-7|.|TRBV28|.
TGTGCCAGCAGTCCGCAGGCGGGCGGTCTTCAGCAGTACTTC
CASSPQAGGLQQYF
>TRBJ2-3|.|TRBV7-2|.
TGTGCCAGCAGAACGCGACGTGGGGGCACAGATACGCAGTATTTT
CASRTRRGGTDTQYF
>TRBJ2-1|.|TRBV18|TRBD2
TGTGCCAGCTCACTGGGACTAGCTGTTTCTGTCAATGAGCAGTTCTTC
CASSLGLAVSVNEQFF
>TRBJ1-6|few|TRBV20-1|.
TGCAGTGCTAGTGAGTCTTGGTCCCTCCACTTT
CSASESWSLHF
>TRBJ2-7|.|TRBV5-6|.
TGTGCCAGCAGTTCTGGTCCCTTAACCTACGAGCAGTACTTC
CASSSGPLTYEQYF
>TRBJ2-1|.|TRBV18|TRBD2
TGTGCCAGCTCGCGGGGGGGCGATGAGCAGTTCTTC
CASSRGGDEQFF
>TRBJ2-2|.|TRBV28|TRBD1
TGTGCCAGCAGGACAGGGTGGGACACCGGGGAGCTGTTTTTT
CASRTGWDTGELFF
>TRBJ2-2|.|TRBV25-1|.
TGTGCCAGCAGTGAATATGTAAACACCGGGGAGCTGTTTTTT
CASSEYVNTGELFF
>TRBJ2-5|.|TRBV7-9|.
TGTGCCAGCAGCCTGAATCACGGACTACCTCGGGAGACCCAGTACTTC
CASSLNHGLPRETQYF
>TRBJ1-2|.|TRBV2|.
TGTGCCAGCATCAACTATGGCTACACCTTC
CASINYGYTF
>TRBJ2-7|few|TRBV5-4|TRBD2
TGTGCCAGCAGCTTGTCTAGCGGGGGGGTCTACGAGCAGTACTTC
CASSLSSGGVYEQYF
>TRBJ1-1|.|TRBV3-1/TRBV3-2|.
TGTGCCAGCAGCCAAGGAATGAACACTGAAGCTTTCTTT
CASSQGMNTEAFF
>TRBJ1-1|.|TRBV7-3|.
TGTGCCAGCAGCTTCCTCCAAAAGACTCGAGTGAACACTGAAGCTTTCTTT
CASSFLQKTRVNTEAFF
>TRBJ2-1|.|TRBV7-3|.
TGTGCCAGCAGCTTAAAAGGGGGCTCCTACAATGAGCAGTTCTTC
CASSLKGGSYNEQFF
>TRBJ1-2|.|TRBV2|.
TGTGCCAGCAGGGGGGGTGGAGGAAGTAACTATGGCTACACCTTC
CASRGGGGSNYGYTF